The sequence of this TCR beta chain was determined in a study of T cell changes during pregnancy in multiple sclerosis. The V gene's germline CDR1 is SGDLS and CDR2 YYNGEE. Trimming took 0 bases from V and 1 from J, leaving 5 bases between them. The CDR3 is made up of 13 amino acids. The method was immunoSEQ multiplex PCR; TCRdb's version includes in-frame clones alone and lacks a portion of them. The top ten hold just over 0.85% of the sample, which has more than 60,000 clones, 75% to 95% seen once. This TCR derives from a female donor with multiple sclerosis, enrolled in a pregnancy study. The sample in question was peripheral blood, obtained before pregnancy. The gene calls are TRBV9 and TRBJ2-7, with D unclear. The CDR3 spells CASSVGQSYEQYF. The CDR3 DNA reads TGTGCCAGCAGCGTAGGACAATCCTACGAGCAGTACTTC.